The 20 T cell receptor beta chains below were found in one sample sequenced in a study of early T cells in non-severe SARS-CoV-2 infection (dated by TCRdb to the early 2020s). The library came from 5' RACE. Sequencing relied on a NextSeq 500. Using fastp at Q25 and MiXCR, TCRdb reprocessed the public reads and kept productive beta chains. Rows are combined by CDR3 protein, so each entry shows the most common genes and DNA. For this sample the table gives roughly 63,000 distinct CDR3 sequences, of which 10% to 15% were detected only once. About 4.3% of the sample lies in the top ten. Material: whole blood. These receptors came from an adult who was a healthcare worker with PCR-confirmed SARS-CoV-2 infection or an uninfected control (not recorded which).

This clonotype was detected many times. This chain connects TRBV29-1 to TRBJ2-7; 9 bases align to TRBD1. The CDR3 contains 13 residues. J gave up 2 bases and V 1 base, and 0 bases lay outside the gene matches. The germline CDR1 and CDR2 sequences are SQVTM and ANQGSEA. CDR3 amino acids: CSVEGDRAYEQYF. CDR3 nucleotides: TGCAGCGTTGAAGGGGACAGGGCCTACGAGCAGTACTTC.

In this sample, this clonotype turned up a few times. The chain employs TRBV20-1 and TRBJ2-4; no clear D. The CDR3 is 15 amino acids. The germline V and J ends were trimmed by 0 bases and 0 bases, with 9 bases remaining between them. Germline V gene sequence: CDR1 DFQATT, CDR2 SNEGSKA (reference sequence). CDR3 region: CSAREPDLAKNIQYF. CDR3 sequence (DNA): TGCAGTGCTAGAGAGCCGGATTTAGCCAAAAACATTCAGTACTTC.

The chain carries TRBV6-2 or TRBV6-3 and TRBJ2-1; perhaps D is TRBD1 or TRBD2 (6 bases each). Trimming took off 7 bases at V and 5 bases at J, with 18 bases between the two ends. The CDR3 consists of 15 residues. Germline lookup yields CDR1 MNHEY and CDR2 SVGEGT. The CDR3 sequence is CASTPPGGGNNEQFF. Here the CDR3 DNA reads TGTGCCAGCACTCCCCCCGGAGGGGGGAACAATGAGCAGTTCTTC.

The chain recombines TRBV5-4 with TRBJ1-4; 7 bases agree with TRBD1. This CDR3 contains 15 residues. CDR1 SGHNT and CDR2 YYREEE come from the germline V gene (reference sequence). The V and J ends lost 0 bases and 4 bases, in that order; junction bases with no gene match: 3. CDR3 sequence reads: CASSLGGQINEKLFF. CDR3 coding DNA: TGTGCCAGCAGCTTGGGGGGACAGATTAATGAAAAACTGTTTTTT. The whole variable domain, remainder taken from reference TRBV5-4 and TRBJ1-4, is ETGVTQSPTHLIKTRGQQVTLRCSSQSGHNTVSWYQQALGQGPQFIFQYYREEENGRGNFPPRFSGLQFPNYSSELNVNALELDDSALYLCASSLGGQINEKLFFGSGTQLSVL.

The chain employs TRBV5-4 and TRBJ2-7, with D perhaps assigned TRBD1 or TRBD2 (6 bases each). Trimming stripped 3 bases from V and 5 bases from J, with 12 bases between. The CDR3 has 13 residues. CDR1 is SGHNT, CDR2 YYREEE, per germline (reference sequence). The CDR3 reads CASSSGAPNEQYF. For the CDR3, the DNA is TGTGCCAGCAGCTCGGGGGCCCCCAACGAGCAGTACTTC.

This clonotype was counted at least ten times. The CDR3 is CASSHRTSGVYEQYF. The CDR3 DNA is TGTGCCAGCAGCCACCGGACTAGCGGGGTGTACGAGCAGTACTTC. J is TRBJ2-7 and V is TRBV3-1, with 12 bases lining up with TRBD2. There are 15 residues in the CDR3. V gave up 3 bases and J gave up 4 bases; unmatched junction bases: 4. The germline CDR1 and CDR2 sequences are LGHDT and YNNKEL (reference sequence).

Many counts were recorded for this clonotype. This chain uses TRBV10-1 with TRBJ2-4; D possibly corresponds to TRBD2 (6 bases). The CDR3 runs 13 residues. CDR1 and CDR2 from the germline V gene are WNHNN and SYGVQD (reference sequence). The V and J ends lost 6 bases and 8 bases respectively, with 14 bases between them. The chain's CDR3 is CASSRTTEDIQYF. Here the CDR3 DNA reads TGCGCCAGCAGCCGGACTACGGAGGACATTCAGTACTTC.

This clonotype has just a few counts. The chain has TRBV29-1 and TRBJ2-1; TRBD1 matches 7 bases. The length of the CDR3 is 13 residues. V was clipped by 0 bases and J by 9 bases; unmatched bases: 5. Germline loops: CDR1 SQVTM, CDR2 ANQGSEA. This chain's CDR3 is CSVEEGRGIEQFF. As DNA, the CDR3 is TGCAGCGTTGAAGAAGGCAGGGGGATTGAGCAGTTCTTC.

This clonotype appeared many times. The CDR3 reads CSVDYGNTEAFF. DNA for the CDR3: TGCAGCGTTGATTATGGGAACACTGAAGCTTTCTTT. The chain combines TRBV29-1 with TRBJ1-1; D gene uncertain. The CDR3 totals 12 residues. Trimming cost V 3 bases and J 1 base, with 6 bases left between them. Germline V gives CDR1 SQVTM, CDR2 ANQGSEA.

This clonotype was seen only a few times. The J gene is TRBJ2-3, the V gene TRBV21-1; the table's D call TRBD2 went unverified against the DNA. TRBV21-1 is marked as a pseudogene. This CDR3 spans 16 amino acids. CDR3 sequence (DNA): TGTGCCAGCAGCAAAAGGAGGCGGACTAGCACAGATACGCAGTATTTT. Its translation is CASSKRRRTSTDTQYF.

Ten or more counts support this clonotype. This CDR3 reads CASSVQDFQSTEAFF. In nucleotides, the CDR3 is TGTGCCAGCTCGGTACAGGATTTTCAATCCACTGAAGCTTTCTTT. V is TRBV18 and J is TRBJ1-1; TRBD1 is a possible D gene (5 bases). The V gene's germline CDR1 is KGHSH and CDR2 LQKENI. The CDR3 is 15 residues long. V lost 6 bases, J lost 4 bases, and 18 bases lay in between.

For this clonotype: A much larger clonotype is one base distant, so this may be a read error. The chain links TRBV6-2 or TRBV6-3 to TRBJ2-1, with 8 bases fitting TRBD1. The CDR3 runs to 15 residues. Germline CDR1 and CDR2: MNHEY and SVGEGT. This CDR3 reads CASTVEEDRAYELFF. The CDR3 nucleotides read TGTGCCAGCACCGTTGAGGAGGACAGGGCATATGAGCTGTTCTTC.

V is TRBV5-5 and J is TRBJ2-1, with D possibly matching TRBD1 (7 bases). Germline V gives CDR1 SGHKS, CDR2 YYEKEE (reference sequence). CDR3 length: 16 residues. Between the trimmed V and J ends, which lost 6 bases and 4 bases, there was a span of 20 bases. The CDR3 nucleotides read TGTGCCAGCACCATCATTGGAGGGGGCCTTTACAATGAGCAGTTCTTC. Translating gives CASTIIGGGLYNEQFF.

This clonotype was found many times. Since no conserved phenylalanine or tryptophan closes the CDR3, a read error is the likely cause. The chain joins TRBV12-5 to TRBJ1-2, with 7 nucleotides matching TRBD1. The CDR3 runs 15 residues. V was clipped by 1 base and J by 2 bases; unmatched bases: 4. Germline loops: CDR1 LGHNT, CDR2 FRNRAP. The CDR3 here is CASGLAAGQNYGYTL. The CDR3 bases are TGTGCTAGTGGTTTGGCCGCGGGACAGAACTATGGCTACACCCTC.

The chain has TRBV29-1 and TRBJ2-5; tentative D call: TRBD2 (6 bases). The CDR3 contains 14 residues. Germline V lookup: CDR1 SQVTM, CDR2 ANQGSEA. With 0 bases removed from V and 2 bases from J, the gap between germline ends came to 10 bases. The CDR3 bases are TGCAGCGTTGAAGATCGGACTACGCAAGAGACCCAGTACTTC. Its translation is CSVEDRTTQETQYF.

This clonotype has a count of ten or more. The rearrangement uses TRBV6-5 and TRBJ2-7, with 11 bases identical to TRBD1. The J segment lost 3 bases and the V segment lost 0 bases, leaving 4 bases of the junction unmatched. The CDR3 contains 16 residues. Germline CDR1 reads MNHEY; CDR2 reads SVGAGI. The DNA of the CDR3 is TGTGCCAGCAGTTACTCGTTGGGGACAGGGGGCTACGAGCAGTACTTC. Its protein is CASSYSLGTGGYEQYF.

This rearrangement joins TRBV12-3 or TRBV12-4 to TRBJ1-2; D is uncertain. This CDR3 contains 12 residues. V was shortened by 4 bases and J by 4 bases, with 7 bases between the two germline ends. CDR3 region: CASSYDIYGYTF. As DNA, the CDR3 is TGTGCCAGCAGTTACGACATCTATGGCTACACCTTC.

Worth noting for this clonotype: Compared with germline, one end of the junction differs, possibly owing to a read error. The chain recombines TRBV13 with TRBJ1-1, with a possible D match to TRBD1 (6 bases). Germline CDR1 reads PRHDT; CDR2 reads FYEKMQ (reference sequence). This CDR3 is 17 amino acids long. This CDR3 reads CVSSLGGGSGSGTEAFF. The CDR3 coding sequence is TGTGTCAGCAGCTTAGGCGGGGGCTCAGGGAGCGGCACTGAAGCTTTCTTT.

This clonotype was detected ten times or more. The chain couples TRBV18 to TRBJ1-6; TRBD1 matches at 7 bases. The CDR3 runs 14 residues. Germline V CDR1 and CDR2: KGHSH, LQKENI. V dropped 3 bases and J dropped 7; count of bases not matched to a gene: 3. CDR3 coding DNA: TGTGCCAGCTCACCTACAGGGGAAAATTCACCCCTCCACTTT. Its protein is CASSPTGENSPLHF.

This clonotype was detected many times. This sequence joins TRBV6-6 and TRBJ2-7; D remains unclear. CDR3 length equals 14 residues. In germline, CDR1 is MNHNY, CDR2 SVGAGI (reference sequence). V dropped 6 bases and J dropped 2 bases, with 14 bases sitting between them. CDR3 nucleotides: TGTGCCAGCAGCTCGCCCTATGGGCCCTACGAGCAGTACTTC. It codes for CASSSPYGPYEQYF.